This TCR beta chain stems from a study of blood T cell repertoires in COVID-19. The overall study: Both acute and convalescent COVID-19 samples were obtained from the United States, Italy and Spain.

Individuals aged roughly 18 to 95 years were recruited from about two dozen US areas. Donors were grouped by their self-reported clinical history. Germline V gene data show CDR1 as SQVTM and CDR2 as ANQGSEA. This CDR3 region has 13 residues. V lost 7 bases and J 4 bases, leaving 16 bases between the germline ends. Authors' analysis steps: It was from reference gene primer amplification that nucleated cell counts were estimated. Some clones are missing from TCRdb's copy, which holds only in-frame ones; the method was immunoSEQ multiplex PCR. V and J calls and clone size come straight from that table; D and trimming were deduced from the DNA. The sample comprises about 200,000 clones, around 84% of which are singletons, and less than 8% rests with the top ten.

Sequenced material: PBMCs or T cells enriched from blood (not recorded which). This receptor was taken from a woman between 40 and 55 years old with acute COVID-19. The J gene is TRBJ1-2, the V gene TRBV29-1; the D is unclear. The CDR3 here is CSGVEFGSYGYTF. The CDR3 region has the DNA TGCAGCGGGGTGGAGTTTGGGTCCTATGGCTACACCTTC.